A single sample is the source of the 16 T cell receptor beta chains below, sequenced in a study of spatial heterogeneity in lung cancer. TCRdb called the 5' RACE reads again in MiXCR, with one record for every CDR3 protein. In the table there are about 23,000 distinct CDR3 sequences, about 4.7% of which are singletons. The time point was: sample taken at primary tumor resection. Unsorted whole RNA of tumor, nontumor lung or frozen PBMC was sequenced. The sequences come from PBMCs, collected at surgery. These receptors were taken from a male donor with early-stage non-small cell lung cancer.

This clonotype was observed many times. The chain is built from TRBV7-2 and TRBJ2-5; D not certain. V was cut by 5 bases and J by 7 bases, with 14 bases left in between. The CDR3 is 13 residues long. Germline lookup yields CDR1 SGHTA and CDR2 FQGNSA. CDR3 sequence: CASSPVVAGTQYF. The CDR3 DNA sequence: TGTGCCAGCAGCCCCGTGGTAGCAGGGACCCAGTACTTC.

This clonotype was observed at least ten times. V is TRBV6-5 and J is TRBJ2-7; tentatively, D is TRBD1 (5 bases). Trimming pared 6 bases from V and 1 base from J, leaving 10 bases between. The germline CDR1 and CDR2 sequences are MNHEY and SVGAGI. CDR3 size: 13 residues. CDR3 in amino acids: CASSDSLSYEQYF. The CDR3 coding sequence is TGTGCCAGCAGCGACAGCCTTTCCTACGAGCAGTACTTC.

This clonotype has a count of ten or more. The chain employs TRBV6-1 and TRBJ2-2, with 7 bases fitting TRBD1. The CDR3 sequence is 20 residues long. V lost 4 bases to trimming and J lost 6 bases; unmatched junction nucleotides: 23. Germline values: CDR1 MNHNS, CDR2 SASEGT. CDR3 region: CASSGTTPGTAKDGSGELFF. The DNA for the CDR3 is TGTGCCAGCAGTGGAACTACACCCGGGACAGCAAAGGATGGCTCCGGGGAGCTGTTTTTT.

V is TRBV19 and J is TRBJ2-5, with TRBD2 identical over 8 bases. V trimming: 5 bases; J trimming: 2 bases; junction bases outside the gene matches: 10. Germline V CDR1 and CDR2: LNHDA, SQIVND (reference sequence). The CDR3 contains 16 residues. CDR3: CASSGVGAGEQETQYF. The CDR3 DNA follows: TGTGCCAGTAGTGGTGTGGGAGCGGGGGAGCAAGAGACCCAGTACTTC.

This clonotype was found many times. The CDR3 loop is CASSLRGQGSNEQYF. CDR3 bases: TGTGCCAGCAGCTTAAGGGGACAGGGGAGCAACGAGCAGTACTTC. This rearrangement joins TRBV7-9 to TRBJ2-7, with 10 nucleotides matching TRBD1. The CDR3 sequence is 15 residues long. After removal of 2 bases from V and 5 bases from J, the junction contained 6 bases not matched to a gene. CDR1 and CDR2 from the germline V gene are SEHNR and FQNEAQ (reference sequence).

This clonotype was counted at least ten times. The chain couples TRBV12-3 or TRBV12-4 to TRBJ2-3; 9 nucleotides agree with TRBD2. Trimming at V came to 3 bases and at J to 0 bases, leaving 4 bases not matched to a gene. The CDR3 runs to 16 residues. The CDR3 DNA is TGTGCCAGCAGTTTTGGTAGCGGGGGCAGCACAGATACGCAGTATTTT. This gives the protein CASSFGSGGSTDTQYF.

This clonotype showed up many times. The J gene is TRBJ2-2, the V gene TRBV5-1; D is possibly TRBD2 (5 bases). Germline V lookup: CDR1 SGHRS, CDR2 YFSETQ. Trimming took 4 bases from V and 2 from J, leaving 12 bases between them. The CDR3 is made up of 15 amino acids. In DNA form, the CDR3 reads TGCGCCAGCAGCCCGTGGGCGGGCAACACCGGGGAGCTGTTTTTT. The encoded protein is CASSPWAGNTGELFF. The full variable domain, rest sourced from reference TRBV5-1 and TRBJ2-2, is KAGVTQTPRYLIKTRGQQVTLSCSPISGHRSVSWYQQTPGQGLQFLFEYFSETQRNKGNFPGRFSGRQFSNSRSEMNVSTLELGDSALYLCASSPWAGNTGELFFGEGSRLTVL.

This clonotype was seen more than once but under ten times. This chain joins TRBV19 and TRBJ2-3; unclear D gene. Germline V lookup: CDR1 LNHDA, CDR2 SQIVND (reference sequence). The V end lost 1 base, the J end lost 2 bases, and 10 bases lay between the germline ends. The CDR3 spans 15 residues. The CDR3 region is CASSIVGGSTDTQYF. CDR3 bases: TGTGCCAGTAGTATAGTAGGCGGCTCCACAGATACGCAGTATTTT.

This clonotype was seen a few times. The V gene is TRBV2, the J gene TRBJ2-3; a weak D match, TRBD1 (9 bases). The CDR3 extends over 12 amino acids. With 6 bases removed from V and 11 bases from J, the gap between germline ends came to 15 bases. The germline CDR1 and CDR2 sequences are SNHLY and FYNNEI. CDR3 in amino acids: CASRGQGLEQYF. The CDR3 DNA reads as TGTGCCAGCAGGGGACAGGGACTAGAGCAGTATTTT.

This clonotype has a count of ten or more. V gene TRBV7-3 combines with J gene TRBJ2-1; 12 nucleotides line up with TRBD2. With V trimmed by 5 bases and J by 7 bases, 9 bases remained unmatched. The CDR3 is 16 residues long. Germline loops: CDR1 SGHTA, CDR2 FQGTGA. This CDR3 is CASSPGSSGRGNEQFF. The CDR3, as DNA: TGTGCCAGCAGCCCCGGTTCTAGCGGGAGGGGAAATGAGCAGTTCTTC.

The V call is TRBV7-2, the J call TRBJ1-6; D unclear. The germline V gene has CDR1 SGHTA and CDR2 FQGNSA. V shed 5 bases and J shed 14 bases, with 16 bases lying between them. The CDR3 spans 13 residues. The CDR3: CASSPRVDSTLHF. The CDR3 bases are TGTGCCAGCAGCCCTAGGGTCGATAGTACCCTCCACTTT. The full variable domain, with the rest looked up from reference TRBV7-2 and TRBJ1-6, is GAGVSQSPSNKVTEKGKDVELRCDPISGHTALYWYRQSLGQGLEFLIYFQGNSAPDKSGLPSDRFSAERTGGSVSTLTIQRTQQEDSAVYLCASSPRVDSTLHFGNGTRLTVT.

Many counts were recorded for this clonotype. The chain carries TRBV5-1 and TRBJ2-5; D perhaps matches TRBD2 (7 bases). V lost 4 bases, J lost 5 bases, and 18 bases lay in between. From germline, CDR1 is SGHRS and CDR2 YFSETQ. There are 15 residues in the CDR3. The CDR3 DNA is TGCGCCAGCAGCGGGGGCGTCCAGGGAGGGGAGACCCAGTACTTC. It specifies CASSGGVQGGETQYF.

Ten or more counts support this clonotype. The chain carries TRBV28 and TRBJ2-7, with a weak D call TRBD1 (6 bases). The CDR3 runs to 14 residues. CDR1 and CDR2 (germline): MDHEN, SYDVKM. V lost 3 bases, J lost 5 bases, and 14 bases lay in between. CDR3 sequence: CASSLGQGFNEQYF. The CDR3 region has the DNA TGTGCCAGCAGTTTGGGTCAGGGGTTCAACGAGCAGTACTTC.

This clonotype was detected ten times or more. The chain uses TRBV4-1 and TRBJ2-1, with D possibly being TRBD2 (6 bases). CDR1 is MGHRA, CDR2 YSYEKL, per germline. This CDR3 comprises 20 residues. The V and J ends lost 5 bases and 5 bases respectively, with 31 bases between them. In DNA, the CDR3 is TGCGCCAGCAGCACCCAGCCACTATTAGCGGAGGGACCTCAAAACAATGAGCAGTTCTTC. Translating it yields CASSTQPLLAEGPQNNEQFF.

The sample holds many counts of this clonotype. V usage is TRBV28 and J usage is TRBJ1-1; no clear D gene. V dropped 7 bases and J dropped 1 base, with 10 bases sitting between them. Germline V gene data show CDR1 as MDHEN and CDR2 as SYDVKM. There are 13 residues in the CDR3. The DNA for the CDR3 is TGTGCCAGCACCCCCCGCGGGAACACTGAAGCTTTCTTT. Translation: CASTPRGNTEAFF.

This clonotype was recorded many times. The chain carries TRBV6-1 and TRBJ1-5, with D uncertain. CDR1 is MNHNS, CDR2 SASEGT, per germline. The length of the CDR3 is 13 residues. Trimming took off 10 bases at V and 0 bases at J, with 10 bases between the two ends. CDR3 amino acids: CAITDYSNQPQHF. DNA for the CDR3: TGTGCCATCACAGATTATAGCAATCAGCCCCAGCATTTT.